This is a list of T cell receptor beta chains from one sample in a study of blood T cell repertoires in COVID-19. Using immunoSEQ multiplex PCR, the repertoire was profiled, and TCRdb retains in-frame clones only, with some absent. The data show nearly 45,000 clones, with more than 75% seen just once and under 20% held by the top ten. Sequenced: peripheral blood. The receptors were gathered from a man in his 70s with acute or convalescent COVID-19. CDR3s include the opening cysteine and the closing phenylalanine or tryptophan. D genes are given only for firm matches. Clone size is not always given. Where it is, it says once, few, many or a class for expanded clones.

clone_size j_call v_call d_call cdr3_nt cdr3_aa
NA TRBJ2-7 TRBV18 TRBD1 TGTGCCAGCTCCCCAAGACAGGGCCGATACTACGAGCAGTACTTC CASSPRQGRYYEQYF
NA TRBJ2-1 TRBV3-1/TRBV3-2 NA TGTGCCAGCAGCGTCAGGTGTCCCATTTCCATCGACAATGAGCAGTTCTTC CASSVRCPISIDNEQFF
NA TRBJ1-1 TRBV7-2 NA TGTGCCAGCAGCTTCCGTAACAGTAACACTGAAGCTTTCTTT CASSFRNSNTEAFF
NA TRBJ2-1 TRBV7-2 TRBD2 TGTGCCAGCAGCGGACTAGCGGGGACATCCTACAATGAGCAGTTCTTC CASSGLAGTSYNEQFF
NA TRBJ2-2 TRBV3-1/TRBV3-2 NA TGTGCCAGCAGCCAAGATAATTGGGATAGCGCGAACACCGGGGAGCTGTTTTTT CASSQDNWDSANTGELFF
NA TRBJ1-6 TRBV9 TRBD1 TGTGCCAGCAGCGGGAAAGAGGGGGCAAAGAATTCACCCCTCCACTTT CASSGKEGAKNSPLHF
NA TRBJ1-1 TRBV5-1 NA TGCGCCAGCAGCTTGGAGCAGAACACTGAAGCTTTCTTT CASSLEQNTEAFF
few TRBJ1-1 TRBV5-1 TRBD1 TGCGCCAGCAGCTTGAGGGGGCCCCCACCTGAAGCTTTCTTT CASSLRGPPPEAFF
NA TRBJ1-1 TRBV10-3 NA TGTGCCATCAGCGCCAGGGGAGCGCAGGGCACTGAAGCTTTCTTT CAISARGAQGTEAFF
NA TRBJ1-4 TRBV29-1 TRBD1 TGCAGCGCTGGGACAGGGAATGAAAAACTGTTTTTT CSAGTGNEKLFF
NA TRBJ1-6 TRBV28 NA TGTGCCACCAACCGGACACCTGCATTTTCACCCCTCCACTTT CATNRTPAFSPLHF
once TRBJ1-2 TRBV7-2 NA TGTGCCAGCAGCCCCGAAGCCTTCTACACCTTC CASSPEAFYTF
once TRBJ1-5 TRBV28 TRBD1 TGTGCCAGCAGTGCGGACAGGGGGACTTGGGGTCAACCCCAGCATTTT CASSADRGTWGQPQHF
NA TRBJ2-7 TRBV7-9 NA TGTGCCAGCAGTCCCCGGGACGGGAGCTCCTACGAGCAGTACTTC CASSPRDGSSYEQYF
NA TRBJ2-3 TRBV19 TRBD1 TGTGCCAGTAGACCGACAGGGATGTCAGATACGCAGTATTTT CASRPTGMSDTQYF
NA TRBJ2-7 TRBV5-1 TRBD1 TGCGCCAGCAGCGCGGGACAGGGCTCCTACGAGCAGTACTTC CASSAGQGSYEQYF
NA TRBJ2-1 TRBV5-1 NA TGCGCCAGCAGCTCAGGAACTAGTACCAATGAGCAGTTCTTC CASSSGTSTNEQFF
NA TRBJ1-1 TRBV12-5 NA TGTGCTAGTGGCCCCAGGGATGGAAGCACTGAAGCTTTCTTT CASGPRDGSTEAFF
NA TRBJ1-2 TRBV3-1/TRBV3-2 NA TGTGCCAGCAGCCGGCTAGAGCGCTCTGACTATGGCTACACCTTC CASSRLERSDYGYTF
NA TRBJ1-1 TRBV30 NA TGTGCCGCGCGCCCGGTGGACACTGAAGCTTTCTTT CAARPVDTEAFF
few TRBJ1-2 TRBV30 NA TGTGCCTGGAAGAGGGCCGCATTCAACCTTAACTATGGCTACACCTTC CAWKRAAFNLNYGYTF
NA TRBJ1-2 TRBV28 NA TGTGCCAGCAGGAAAAGGGGTACAGGGAGAGGGTATGGCTACACCTTC CASRKRGTGRGYGYTF
NA TRBJ1-6 TRBV5-1 TRBD1 TGCGCCAGCAGCTTGGCGACGGGGACAGGGCGTAATTCACCCCTCCACTTT CASSLATGTGRNSPLHF
NA TRBJ1-2 TRBV20-1 NA TGCAGTGCTAGTCCTGTGACAGGATTCTATGGCTACACCTTC CSASPVTGFYGYTF